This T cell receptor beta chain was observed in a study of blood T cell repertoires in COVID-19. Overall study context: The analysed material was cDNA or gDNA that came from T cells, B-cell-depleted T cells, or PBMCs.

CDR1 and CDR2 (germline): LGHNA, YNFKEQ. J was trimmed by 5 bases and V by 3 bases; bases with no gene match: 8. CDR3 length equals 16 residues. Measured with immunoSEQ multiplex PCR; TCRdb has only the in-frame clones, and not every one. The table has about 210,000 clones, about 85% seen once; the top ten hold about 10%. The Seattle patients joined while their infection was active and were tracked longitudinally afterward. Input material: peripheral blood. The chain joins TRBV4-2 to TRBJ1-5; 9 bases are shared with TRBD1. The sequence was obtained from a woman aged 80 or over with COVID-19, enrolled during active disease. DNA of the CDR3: TGTGCCAGCAGCCAGACCGACAGGGGGTATGATCAGCCCCAGCATTTT. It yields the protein CASSQTDRGYDQPQHF.